These 28 T cell receptor beta chains originate from one sample sequenced in a study of lymphopenia after photon versus proton radiotherapy. Method: immunoSEQ multiplex PCR; TCRdb's copy keeps in-frame clones and lacks some. The sample yields fewer than 40,000 clones, about 93% seen once. The specimen comprised peripheral blood, sampled from a patient treated with photon-based radiotherapy. The source is a woman between 45 and 65 years old with cholangiocarcinoma.

The chain carries TRBV6-5 and TRBJ2-7; TRBD2 matches at 7 bases. The germline V gene encodes CDR1 MNHEY and CDR2 SVGAGI. This CDR3 is 11 amino acids long. The V and J ends lost 7 bases and 6 bases, in that order; junction bases with no gene match: 3. The CDR3 loop reads CASTGGFEQYF. The CDR3 nucleotides are TGTGCCAGCACCGGGGGGTTCGAGCAGTACTTC.

This clone was seen once. This chain uses TRBV19 with TRBJ1-3; the match to TRBD1 covers 9 bases. V shed 2 bases, J shed 8 bases, and the junction held 4 bases outside the gene matches. Germline loops: CDR1 LNHDA, CDR2 SQIVND (reference sequence). This CDR3 has 14 amino acids. CDR3 region: CASSIRDRVDTIYF. CDR3 in DNA: TGTGCCAGTAGTATACGGGACAGGGTGGACACCATATATTTT.

J is TRBJ2-3 and V is TRBV5-4; possibly TRBD1 for D (6 bases). With 5 bases removed from V and 1 base from J, the gap between germline ends came to 14 bases. This CDR3 spans 15 amino acids. The V gene's germline CDR1 is SGHNT and CDR2 YYREEE (reference sequence). Here the CDR3 reads CASSPGQSRTDTQYF. The CDR3, as DNA: TGTGCCAGCAGTCCAGGACAGAGTCGCACAGATACGCAGTATTTT.

This clone was seen more than once but under ten times. This chain links TRBV28 with TRBJ1-6, with a weak D call TRBD1 (6 bases). This CDR3 has 15 residues. V was pared by 5 bases and J by 8 bases, with 16 bases between. The germline gives CDR1 MDHEN, CDR2 SYDVKM. Here the CDR3 reads CASSPYRVEDSPLHF. CDR3 coding DNA: TGTGCCAGCAGTCCCTACAGGGTGGAGGATTCACCCCTCCACTTT.

The chain links TRBV28 to TRBJ2-7; 11 nucleotides line up with TRBD2. This CDR3 has 15 residues. Looked up from germline, CDR1 is MDHEN and CDR2 is SYDVKM. Trimming at V came to 6 bases and at J to 0 bases, leaving 4 bases not matched to a gene. The CDR3 DNA is TGTGCCAGCAGAACCGGGACTAGCGGCTCCTACGAGCAGTACTTC. It translates to CASRTGTSGSYEQYF.

This CDR3 is CASSFYPGWGYGYTF. CDR3 DNA: TGTGCCAGCAGCTTCTACCCAGGGTGGGGCTATGGCTACACCTTC. V gene TRBV11-2 combines with J gene TRBJ1-2; TRBD1 is a possible D gene (5 bases). V lost 3 bases, J lost 4 bases, and 15 bases lay in between. The germline CDR1 and CDR2 sequences are SGHAT and FQNNGV. This CDR3 contains 15 residues.

The chain links TRBV7-2 to TRBJ1-3, with a weak D call TRBD1 (5 bases). Germline V CDR1 and CDR2: SGHTA, FQGNSA. V was cut by 3 bases and J by 3 bases, with 12 bases left in between. The CDR3 consists of 15 residues. The CDR3 DNA sequence: TGTGCCAGCAGCTTCAAGGGGAGGTTTGGAAACACCATATATTTT. It specifies CASSFKGRFGNTIYF.

The chain employs TRBV7-9 and TRBJ1-1; weak D call: TRBD1 (5 bases). CDR1 is SEHNR and CDR2 is FQNEAQ in the germline V gene (reference sequence). CDR3 length equals 13 residues. V was trimmed by 3 bases and J by 3 bases, leaving 8 bases between them. The CDR3 spells CASSLSGDTEAFF. The CDR3 DNA sequence: TGTGCCAGCAGCTTGTCGGGGGACACTGAAGCTTTCTTT.

The rearrangement uses TRBV5-4 and TRBJ2-5; unclear D gene. Germline assignment: CDR1 SGHNT and CDR2 YYREEE (reference sequence). V was pared by 0 bases and J by 4 bases, with 7 bases between. This CDR3 region has 13 residues. The CDR3 nucleotides read TGTGCCAGCAGCTTGGCTGTAGGAGAGACCCAGTACTTC. This sequence encodes CASSLAVGETQYF.

The chain carries TRBV2 and TRBJ1-6; the D is unclear. V gave up 5 bases and J gave up 5 bases, with 10 bases separating them. Germline CDR1 reads SNHLY; CDR2 reads FYNNEI. The CDR3 loop spans 14 amino acids. The CDR3 nucleotides are TGTGCCAGCAGTTACTACGGGAATAATTCACCCCTCCACTTT. As protein: CASSYYGNNSPLHF.

The chain uses TRBV18 and TRBJ1-1; 9 positions match TRBD1. CDR1 and CDR2 from the germline V gene are KGHSH and LQKENI. J lost 5 bases, V lost 2 bases, and 12 bases had no gene match. The CDR3 extends over 17 amino acids. The CDR3 DNA reads as TGTGCCAGCTCACCAGAATTAAGGGGACAGGGTGGTACTGAAGCTTTCTTT. This codes for CASSPELRGQGGTEAFF.

V and J are TRBV5-4 and TRBJ1-2, with a weak D call TRBD1 (6 bases). The V end was cut by 0 bases, the J end by 7 bases, with 16 bases between. The CDR3 is made up of 15 amino acids. Germline-derived CDR1 and CDR2 are SGHNT and YYREEE (reference sequence). The CDR3 DNA follows: TGTGCCAGCAGCTTGGAAATACTCGGGGGCGGTGGCTACACCTTC. Encoded protein: CASSLEILGGGGYTF.

The chain links TRBV7-9 to TRBJ1-2, with TRBD1 matching over 8 bases. CDR1 and CDR2 from the germline V gene are SEHNR and FQNEAQ (reference sequence). Trimming took 5 bases from V and 7 from J; bases not matched to a gene: 6. This CDR3 is 13 amino acids long. The CDR3 coding sequence is TGTGCCAGCAGCCCGGGACAGGCTTTTGGCTACACCTTC. It is translated as CASSPGQAFGYTF. Filled out from reference TRBV7-9 and TRBJ1-2, the complete variable domain reads DTGVSQNPRHKITKRGQNVTFRCDPISEHNRLYWYRQTLGQGPEFLTYFQNEAQLEKSRLLSDRFSAERPKGSFSTLEIQRTEQGDSAMYLCASSPGQAFGYTFGSGTRLTVV.

The V gene is TRBV12-5, the J gene TRBJ2-1; D gene ambiguous. The CDR3 has 10 residues. V lost 4 bases, J lost 5 bases, and 0 bases lay in between. Germline V CDR1 and CDR2: LGHNT, FRNRAP. CDR3 sequence: CASGYNEQFF. In nucleotides, the CDR3 is TGTGCTAGTGGTTACAATGAGCAGTTCTTC.

The chain employs TRBV7-9 and TRBJ2-4; D is unresolved. Germline CDR1 is SEHNR and CDR2 is FQNEAQ (reference sequence). Trimming shortened V by 1 base and J by 1 base, and 11 bases separated the two germline ends. The CDR3 spans 16 residues. The CDR3 DNA reads TGTGCCAGCAGCTTAGATGGCGGATGGGCCAAAAACATTCAGTACTTC. It specifies CASSLDGGWAKNIQYF.

The chain uses TRBV19 and TRBJ2-1; D is possibly TRBD2 (6 bases). The V end was cut by 0 bases, the J end by 4 bases, with 16 bases between. This CDR3 contains 17 residues. Germline values: CDR1 LNHDA, CDR2 SQIVND (reference sequence). The CDR3 reads CASSIDWSTGTYNEQFF. The CDR3 coding sequence is TGTGCCAGTAGTATAGATTGGTCAACGGGGACTTACAATGAGCAGTTCTTC.

The chain is built from TRBV6-5 and TRBJ2-7; tentatively, D is TRBD1 or TRBD2 (5 bases each). CDR3 length: 15 amino acids. Germline CDR1 MNHEY, CDR2 SVGAGI. Trimming shortened V by 0 bases and J by 7 bases, and 16 bases separated the two germline ends. CDR3 sequence (DNA): TGTGCCAGCAGTTACTCGTTTCGAGGTGGGGGTGAGCAGTACTTC. Protein product: CASSYSFRGGGEQYF.

The rearrangement uses TRBV6-5 and TRBJ1-1; the D gene is possibly TRBD1 (6 bases). Germline lookup yields CDR1 MNHEY and CDR2 SVGAGI. The CDR3 consists of 15 residues. V was cut by 6 bases and J by 0 bases, with 14 bases left in between. The CDR3 sequence: CASRSPQGMNTEAFF. The CDR3 nucleotides are TGTGCCAGCAGGAGTCCTCAGGGGATGAACACTGAAGCTTTCTTT.

This chain joins TRBV9 and TRBJ2-5; 8 bases are shared with TRBD1. The CDR3 loop spans 14 amino acids. The germline V gene encodes CDR1 SGDLS and CDR2 YYNGEE. Trimming cost V 3 bases and J 4 bases; bases outside gene matches: 5. In nucleotides, the CDR3 is TGTGCCAGCAGCGAGACAGGGGCCGGAGAGACCCAGTACTTC. This encodes CASSETGAGETQYF.

The gene calls are TRBV19 and TRBJ1-1, with TRBD1 as a possible D gene (5 bases). V was clipped by 6 bases and J by 1 base, with 9 bases between them. Germline V CDR1 and CDR2: LNHDA, SQIVND (reference sequence). CDR3 size: 13 residues. For the CDR3, the DNA is TGTGCCAGTAGATCCGGGGGGAACACTGAAGCTTTCTTT. Protein sequence: CASRSGGNTEAFF. Based on the CDR3 plus reference TRBV19 and TRBJ1-1, the full variable domain is DGGITQSPKYLFRKEGQNVTLSCEQNLNHDAMYWYRQDPGQGLRLIYYSQIVNDFQKGDIAEGYSVSREKKESFPLTVTSAQKNPTAFYLCASRSGGNTEAFFGQGTRLTVV.

This clone was observed a single time. V is TRBV7-9 and J is TRBJ2-1; D is undetermined. The CDR3 extends over 14 amino acids. The germline V gene encodes CDR1 SEHNR and CDR2 FQNEAQ (reference sequence). Trimming took 0 bases from V and 0 from J, leaving 3 bases between them. CDR3 sequence: CASSLASSYNEQFF. Here the CDR3 DNA reads TGTGCCAGCAGCTTAGCCAGCTCCTACAATGAGCAGTTCTTC.

The chain carries TRBV7-2 and TRBJ1-1; 7 bases agree with TRBD1. Germline V gene data show CDR1 as SGHTA and CDR2 as FQGNSA. This CDR3 spans 14 amino acids. Trimming at V came to 7 bases and at J to 0 bases, leaving 5 bases not matched to a gene. The CDR3 DNA reads TGTGCCAGCATCCGCGACAGGGTGAACACTGAAGCTTTCTTT. It codes for CASIRDRVNTEAFF.

The J gene is TRBJ2-1, the V gene TRBV2; D possibly corresponds to TRBD2 (7 bases). The V end lost 7 bases, the J end lost 2 bases, and 15 bases lay between the germline ends. Germline-derived CDR1 and CDR2 are SNHLY and FYNNEI. The CDR3 sequence is 15 residues long. The CDR3 is CASKAGGGPYNEQFF. For the CDR3, the DNA is TGTGCCAGCAAGGCGGGCGGGGGCCCCTACAATGAGCAGTTCTTC.

This chain joins TRBV25-1 and TRBJ2-7, with D possibly called TRBD1 or TRBD2 (6 bases each). The germline gives CDR1 MGHDK, CDR2 SYGVNS. Trimming removed 8 bases from V and 3 bases from J, with 14 bases in between. The CDR3 loop spans 13 amino acids. CDR3 in amino acids: CASPRRGLYEQYF. The CDR3 coding sequence is TGTGCCAGCCCTCGACGGGGGCTCTACGAGCAGTACTTC.

The rearrangement uses TRBV7-2 and TRBJ2-3, with D perhaps TRBD1 or TRBD2 (6 bases each). Germline CDR1 reads SGHTA; CDR2 reads FQGNSA. CDR3 length equals 15 residues. The germline V and J ends were trimmed by 2 bases and 8 bases, with 17 bases remaining between them. The CDR3: CASSLPYRGVATQYF. The CDR3 nucleotides read TGTGCCAGCAGCTTACCGTATAGGGGGGTGGCTACGCAGTATTTT.

This clone was recorded once. The chain carries TRBV18 and TRBJ2-1; maybe TRBD2 (6 bases). The V and J ends lost 2 bases and 0 bases respectively, with 11 bases between them. CDR1 KGHSH and CDR2 LQKENI come from the germline V gene. This CDR3 has 16 amino acids. The DNA of the CDR3 is TGTGCCAGCTCACCAGTCACCGGGAGCTCCTACAATGAGCAGTTCTTC. Translating gives CASSPVTGSSYNEQFF.

The V and J genes are TRBV6-6 and TRBJ1-5; perhaps TRBD1 as D (5 bases). The CDR3 is 12 amino acids. Trimming removed 6 bases from V and 3 bases from J, with 6 bases in between. Germline CDR1 and CDR2: MNHNY and SVGAGI (reference sequence). The CDR3 sequence: CASRTDNQPQHF. The DNA of the CDR3 is TGTGCCAGCAGGACAGACAATCAGCCCCAGCATTTT.

J is TRBJ2-7 and V is TRBV9, with D possibly matching TRBD2 (6 bases). V was trimmed by 3 bases and J by 1 base, leaving 11 bases between them. The CDR3 has 14 amino acids. Germline V gene sequence: CDR1 SGDLS, CDR2 YYNGEE. CDR3 sequence: CASSAGDFSYEQYF. CDR3 in DNA: TGTGCCAGCAGCGCCGGGGACTTTTCCTACGAGCAGTACTTC.